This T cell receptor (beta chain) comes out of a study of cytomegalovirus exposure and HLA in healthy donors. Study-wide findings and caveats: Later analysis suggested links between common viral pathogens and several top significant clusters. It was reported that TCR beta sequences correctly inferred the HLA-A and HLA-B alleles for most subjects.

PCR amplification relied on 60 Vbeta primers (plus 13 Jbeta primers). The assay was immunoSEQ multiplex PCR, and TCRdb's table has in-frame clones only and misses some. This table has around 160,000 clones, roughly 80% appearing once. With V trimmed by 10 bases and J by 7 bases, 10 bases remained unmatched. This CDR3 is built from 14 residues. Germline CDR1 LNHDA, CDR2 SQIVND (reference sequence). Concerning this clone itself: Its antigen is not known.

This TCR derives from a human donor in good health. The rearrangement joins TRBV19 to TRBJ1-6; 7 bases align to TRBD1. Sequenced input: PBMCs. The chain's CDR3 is CATGLETGNSPLHF. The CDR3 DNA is TGTGCCACCGGGCTAGAGACAGGGAATTCACCCCTCCACTTT. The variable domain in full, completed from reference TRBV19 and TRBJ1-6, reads DGGITQSPKYLFRKEGQNVTLSCEQNLNHDAMYWYRQDPGQGLRLIYYSQIVNDFQKGDIAEGYSVSREKKESFPLTVTSAQKNPTAFYLCATGLETGNSPLHFGNGTRLTVT.